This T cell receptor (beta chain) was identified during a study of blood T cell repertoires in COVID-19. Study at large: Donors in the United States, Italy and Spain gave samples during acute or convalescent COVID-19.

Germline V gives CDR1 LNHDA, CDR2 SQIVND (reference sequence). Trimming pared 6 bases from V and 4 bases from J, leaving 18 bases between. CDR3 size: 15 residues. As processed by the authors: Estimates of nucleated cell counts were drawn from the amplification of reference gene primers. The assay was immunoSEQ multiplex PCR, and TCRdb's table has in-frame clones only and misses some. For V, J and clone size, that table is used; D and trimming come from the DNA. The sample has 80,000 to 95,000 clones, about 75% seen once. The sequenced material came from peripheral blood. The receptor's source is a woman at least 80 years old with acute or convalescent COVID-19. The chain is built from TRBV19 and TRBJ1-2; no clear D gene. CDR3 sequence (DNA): TGTGCCAGTAGAGGCGGGGTGCCACTGGGCTATGGCTACACCTTC. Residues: CASRGGVPLGYGYTF.